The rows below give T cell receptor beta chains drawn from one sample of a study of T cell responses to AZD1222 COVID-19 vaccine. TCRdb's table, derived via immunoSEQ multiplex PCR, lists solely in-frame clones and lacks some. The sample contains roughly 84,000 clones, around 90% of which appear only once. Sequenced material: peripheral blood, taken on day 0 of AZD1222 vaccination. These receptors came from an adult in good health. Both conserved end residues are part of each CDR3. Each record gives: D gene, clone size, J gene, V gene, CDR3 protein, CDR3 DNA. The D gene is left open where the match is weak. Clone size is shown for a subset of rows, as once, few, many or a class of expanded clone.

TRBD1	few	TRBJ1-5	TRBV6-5	CASSSQGGNQPQHF	TGTGCCAGCAGTTCACAGGGGGGAAATCAGCCCCAGCATTTT
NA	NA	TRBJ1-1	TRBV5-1	CASSVNGGVNTEAFF	TGCGCCAGCAGCGTCAATGGGGGCGTGAACACTGAAGCTTTCTTT
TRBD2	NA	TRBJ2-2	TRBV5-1	CASSFAGVNTGELFF	TGCGCCAGCAGCTTTGCGGGAGTCAACACCGGGGAGCTGTTTTTT
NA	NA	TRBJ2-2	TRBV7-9	CASSRGSGELFF	TGTGCCAGCAGCCGAGGTTCGGGGGAGCTGTTTTTT
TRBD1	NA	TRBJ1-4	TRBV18	CASSPSKGQGNEKLFF	TGTGCCAGCTCACCATCGAAGGGACAGGGTAATGAAAAACTGTTTTTT
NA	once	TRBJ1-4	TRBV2	CASSFGRTTNEKLFF	TGTGCCAGCAGCTTCGGGAGGACAACTAATGAAAAACTGTTTTTT
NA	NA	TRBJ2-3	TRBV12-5	CASAESDTQYF	TGTGCTAGTGCCGAATCAGATACGCAGTATTTT
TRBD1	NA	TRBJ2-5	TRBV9	CASSATGGRETQYF	TGTGCCAGCAGTGCTACAGGGGGGAGAGAGACCCAGTACTTC
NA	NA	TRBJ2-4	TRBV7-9	CASSLATAAKNIQYF	TGTGCCAGCAGCTTAGCAACAGCCGCCAAAAACATTCAGTACTTC
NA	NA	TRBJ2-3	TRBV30	CAWRVAGTDTQYF	TGTGCCTGGAGGGTAGCTGGCACAGATACGCAGTATTTT
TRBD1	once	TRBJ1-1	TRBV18	CASSPRDREAFF	TGTGCCAGCTCACCACGGGACAGGGAAGCTTTCTTT
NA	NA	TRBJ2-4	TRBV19	CASQDSLAKNIQYF	TGTGCCAGTCAGGACAGTCTAGCCAAAAACATTCAGTACTTC
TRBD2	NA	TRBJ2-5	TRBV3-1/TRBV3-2	CASSQDGWLAGENWETQYF	TGTGCCAGCAGCCAAGATGGTTGGCTAGCGGGAGAAAATTGGGAGACCCAGTACTTC
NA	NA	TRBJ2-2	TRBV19	CASSIQQGGTGELFF	TGTGCCAGTAGTATCCAACAGGGAGGCACCGGGGAGCTGTTTTTT
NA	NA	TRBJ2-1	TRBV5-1	CASSRNRELSSEQFF	TGCGCCAGCAGCCGGAACAGGGAGCTGTCAAGTGAGCAGTTCTTC
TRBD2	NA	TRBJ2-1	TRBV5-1	CASSQGLGPYNEQFF	TGCGCCAGCAGCCAGGGACTAGGACCTTACAATGAGCAGTTCTTC
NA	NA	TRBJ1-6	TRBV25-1	CASRSSYNSPLHF	TGTGCCAGCAGGAGCTCCTATAATTCACCCCTCCACTTT
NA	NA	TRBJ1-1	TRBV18	CASSPLSSVNTEAFF	TGTGCCAGCTCACCACTTAGCTCGGTTAACACTGAAGCTTTCTTT
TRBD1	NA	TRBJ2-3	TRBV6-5	CASSSHRGRSDTQYF	TGTGCCAGCTCTTCTCACAGGGGGCGCTCAGATACGCAGTATTTT
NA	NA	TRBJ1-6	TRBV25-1	CASSEVQGRVNSPLHF	TGTGCCAGCAGTGAAGTACAAGGGCGGGTAAATTCACCCCTCCACTTT
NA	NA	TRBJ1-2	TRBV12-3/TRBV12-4	CASSEQLYGYTF	TGTGCCAGCAGTGAACAGCTCTATGGCTACACCTTC
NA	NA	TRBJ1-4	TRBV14	CASSRSFNEKLFF	TGTGCCAGCAGCCGATCCTTCAATGAAAAACTGTTTTTT
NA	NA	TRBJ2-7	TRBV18	CASSLLADYEQYF	TGTGCCAGCTCATTATTAGCGGATTACGAGCAGTACTTC
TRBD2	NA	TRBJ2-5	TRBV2	CASSERLAGAGGSQYF	TGTGCCAGCAGTGAAAGACTAGCGGGGGCTGGAGGGTCCCAGTACTTC
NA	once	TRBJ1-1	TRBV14	CASSQESEGNTEAFF	TGTGCCAGCAGCCAAGAATCGGAGGGGAACACTGAAGCTTTCTTT
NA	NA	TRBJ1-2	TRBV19	CASTGQLGGGYTF	TGTGCCAGTACCGGACAGCTCGGAGGTGGCTACACCTTC
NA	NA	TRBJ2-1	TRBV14	CASSPTGFYNEQFF	TGTGCCAGCAGCCCTACAGGTTTCTACAATGAGCAGTTCTTC
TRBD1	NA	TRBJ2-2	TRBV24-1	CATGQGSSGELFF	TGTGCCACCGGACAGGGGTCGAGCGGGGAGCTGTTTTTT
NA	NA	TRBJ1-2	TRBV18	CASSPEMDHYGYTF	TGTGCCAGCTCACCGGAAATGGATCACTATGGCTACACCTTC
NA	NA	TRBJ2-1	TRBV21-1	CASSKNGSSGDEQFF	TGTGCCAGCAGCAAAAATGGTAGCTCGGGCGATGAGCAGTTCTTC
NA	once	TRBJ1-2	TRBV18	CASSPPGRQGSYGYTF	TGTGCCAGCTCACCCCCTGGACGGCAGGGGTCATATGGCTACACCTTC
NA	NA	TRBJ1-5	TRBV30	CAWSNVNQPQHF	TGTGCCTGGAGTAACGTCAATCAGCCCCAGCATTTT
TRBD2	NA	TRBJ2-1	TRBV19	CASSIDNPSGSHNEQFF	TGTGCCAGTAGTATAGATAACCCTAGCGGCAGCCACAATGAGCAGTTCTTC
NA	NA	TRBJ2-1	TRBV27	CASRSLGSSLEQFF	TGTGCCAGCAGATCACTAGGATCCTCCCTAGAGCAGTTCTTC
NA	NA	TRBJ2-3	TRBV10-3	CAISESGADTQYF	TGTGCCATCAGTGAGTCAGGGGCAGATACGCAGTATTTT
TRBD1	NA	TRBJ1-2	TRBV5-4	CASSPPGQVVFGYTF	TGTGCCAGCAGCCCCCCGGGACAGGTGGTATTCGGCTACACCTTC
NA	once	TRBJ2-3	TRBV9	CASSVRGMSTDTQYF	TGTGCCAGCAGCGTACGGGGGATGAGTACAGATACGCAGTATTTT
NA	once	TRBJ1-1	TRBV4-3	CASSPQGSPNTEAFF	TGCGCCAGCAGCCCTCAGGGGAGTCCGAACACTGAAGCTTTCTTT
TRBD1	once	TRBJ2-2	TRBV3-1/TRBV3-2	CASSPQLSGQGAGELFF	TGTGCCAGCAGCCCGCAATTGTCGGGACAGGGGGCCGGGGAGCTGTTTTTT
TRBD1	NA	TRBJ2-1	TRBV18	CASSPGGPEQFF	TGTGCCAGCTCTCCAGGGGGACCCGAGCAGTTCTTC
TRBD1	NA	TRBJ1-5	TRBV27	CASSRTGGQPQHF	TGTGCCAGCAGTCGGACAGGAGGTCAGCCCCAGCATTTT
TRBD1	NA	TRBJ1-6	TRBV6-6	CASSYYTGAQGPLHF	TGTGCCAGCAGTTACTACACAGGGGCCCAGGGACCCCTCCACTTT